This T cell receptor beta chain stems from a study of T cell responses to AZD1222 COVID-19 vaccine. Study findings and constraints: Clonal diversity was possibly underestimated, and the donors were mostly white British, with more females. The study found vaccine-associated CD4 TCRs spanning spike, dominant at 160-218 and 743-854.

This clone was picked up a small number of times. Its cognate antigen is unknown. The V and J ends lost 0 bases and 1 base respectively, with 5 bases between them. The CDR3 contains 13 residues. Germline V CDR1 and CDR2: SGHNT, YYREEE (reference sequence). Profiled with immunoSEQ multiplex PCR; TCRdb holds only in-frame clones, not every one. The data show 67,000 or so clones, less than 90% seen once. Here the sequenced sample was peripheral blood, taken on day 0 of AZD1222 vaccination. The chain links TRBV5-4 to TRBJ2-7; D gene uncertain. This sequence originates from an adult in good health. CDR3 in amino acids: CASSLDQSYEQYF. The CDR3 coding sequence is TGTGCCAGCAGCTTGGATCAGTCCTACGAGCAGTACTTC.